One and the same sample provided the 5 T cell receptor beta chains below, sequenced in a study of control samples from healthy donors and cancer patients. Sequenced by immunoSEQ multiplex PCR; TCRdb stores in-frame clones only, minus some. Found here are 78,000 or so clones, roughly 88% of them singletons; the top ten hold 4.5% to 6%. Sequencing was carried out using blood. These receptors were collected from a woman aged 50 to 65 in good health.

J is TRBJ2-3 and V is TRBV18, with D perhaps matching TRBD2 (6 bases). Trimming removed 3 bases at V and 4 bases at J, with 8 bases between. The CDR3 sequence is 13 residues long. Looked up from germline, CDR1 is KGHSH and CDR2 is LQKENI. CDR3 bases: TGTGCCAGCTCACCCAGACTAGCAGATACGCAGTATTTT. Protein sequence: CASSPRLADTQYF.

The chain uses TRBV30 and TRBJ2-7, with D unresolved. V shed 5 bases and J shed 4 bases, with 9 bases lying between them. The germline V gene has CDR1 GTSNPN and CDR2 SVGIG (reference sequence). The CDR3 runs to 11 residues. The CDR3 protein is CAWGPKYEQYF. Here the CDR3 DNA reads TGTGCCTGGGGGCCGAAGTACGAGCAGTACTTC.

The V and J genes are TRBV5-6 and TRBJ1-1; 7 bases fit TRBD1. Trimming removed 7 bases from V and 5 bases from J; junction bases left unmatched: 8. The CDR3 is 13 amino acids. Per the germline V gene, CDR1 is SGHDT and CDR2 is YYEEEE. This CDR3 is CASYYDRETEAFF. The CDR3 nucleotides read TGTGCCAGCTACTATGACAGGGAGACTGAAGCTTTCTTT.

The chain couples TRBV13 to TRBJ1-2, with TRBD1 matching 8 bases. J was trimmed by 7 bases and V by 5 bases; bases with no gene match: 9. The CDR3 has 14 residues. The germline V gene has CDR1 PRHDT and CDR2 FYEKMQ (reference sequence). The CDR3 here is CASSPGQELFGYTF. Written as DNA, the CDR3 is TGTGCCAGCAGCCCGGGACAGGAATTGTTTGGCTACACCTTC.

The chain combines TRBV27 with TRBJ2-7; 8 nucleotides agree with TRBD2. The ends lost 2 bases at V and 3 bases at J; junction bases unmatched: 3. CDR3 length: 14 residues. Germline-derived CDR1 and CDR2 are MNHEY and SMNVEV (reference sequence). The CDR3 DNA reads TGTGCCAGCAGTTTAGCGGGGGGAGTCTACGAGCAGTACTTC. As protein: CASSLAGGVYEQYF.